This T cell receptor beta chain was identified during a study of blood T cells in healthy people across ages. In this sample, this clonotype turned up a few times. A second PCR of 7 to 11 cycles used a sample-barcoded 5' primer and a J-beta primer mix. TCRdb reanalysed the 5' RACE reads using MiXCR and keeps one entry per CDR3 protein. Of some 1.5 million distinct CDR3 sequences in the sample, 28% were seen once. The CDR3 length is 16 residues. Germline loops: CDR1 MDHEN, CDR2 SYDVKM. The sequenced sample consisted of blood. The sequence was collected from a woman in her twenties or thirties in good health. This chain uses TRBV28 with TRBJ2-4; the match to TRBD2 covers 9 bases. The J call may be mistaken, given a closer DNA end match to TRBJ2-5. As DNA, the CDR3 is TGTGCCAGCAGTTTGGGTAGCGGGGGTGGACAGGCGACCCAGTACTTC. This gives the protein CASSLGSGGGQATQYF.